Below, 23 T cell receptor beta chains from the same sample are listed, as sequenced in a study of cytomegalovirus exposure and HLA in healthy donors. A multiplex PCR was run with 60 Vbeta primers and 13 Jbeta primers. Data came from immunoSEQ multiplex PCR; TCRdb stores just in-frame clones and leaves some out. Here the sample table reports around 150,000 clones. The specimen sequenced was PBMCs. These receptors originate from a man younger than 40 in good health and CMV-seronegative.

The J gene is TRBJ2-1, the V gene TRBV14; TRBD2 aligns across 7 bases. The V and J ends lost 1 base and 9 bases, in that order; junction bases with no gene match: 18. The CDR3 length is 18 residues. Germline V CDR1 and CDR2: SGHDN, FVKESK. For the CDR3, the DNA is TGTGCCAGCAGCCAAGTCCAAGGATTGCGCGGGAGAGGAGGTGAGCAGTTCTTC. Protein sequence: CASSQVQGLRGRGGEQFF.

The rearrangement links TRBV28 to TRBJ1-5; D gene unclear. V was cut by 7 bases and J by 0 bases, with 13 bases left in between. The CDR3 consists of 15 residues. Germline lookup yields CDR1 MDHEN and CDR2 SYDVKM. CDR3 protein: CASKQTGFSNQPQHF. The CDR3 DNA is TGTGCCAGCAAACAAACCGGGTTTAGCAATCAGCCCCAGCATTTT.

The rearrangement joins TRBV7-7 to TRBJ2-7; the match to TRBD1 covers 12 bases. Losses at the gene ends were 5 bases for V and 4 bases for J; bases not matched to a gene: 6. Germline CDR1 SSHAT, CDR2 FNYEAQ (reference sequence). This CDR3 comprises 15 residues. CDR3 loop: CASSPGTGGSYEQYF. DNA for the CDR3: TGTGCCAGCAGCCCAGGGACAGGGGGCAGTTACGAGCAGTACTTC.

The chain recombines TRBV6-1 with TRBJ2-5, with 7 nucleotides matching TRBD2. The length of the CDR3 is 16 residues. V gave up 3 bases and J gave up 4 bases; unmatched junction bases: 11. Germline lookup yields CDR1 MNHNS and CDR2 SASEGT. The CDR3 DNA follows: TGTGCCAGCAGTGATATGGCGGGAGTTGGTTCAGAGACCCAGTACTTC. Translating it yields CASSDMAGVGSETQYF.

The chain uses TRBV9 and TRBJ1-3; a possible D gene is TRBD1 (5 bases). Germline V CDR1 and CDR2: SGDLS, YYNGEE. V lost 0 bases to trimming and J lost 3 bases, with 13 bases between them. CDR3 length: 16 amino acids. The CDR3 DNA reads as TGTGCCAGCAGCGTAGGGGCGGGGGGAATTGGAAACACCATATATTTT. Translated: CASSVGAGGIGNTIYF.

The chain has TRBV11-3 and TRBJ2-6; 7 nucleotides agree with TRBD1. Per germline, CDR1 SGHNT and CDR2 YENEEA. Germline trimming cut 2 bases from V and 0 bases from J; bases unmatched to any gene: 4. The CDR3 sequence is 17 residues long. In nucleotides, the CDR3 is TGTGCCAGCAGCTTAAGGACAGGAGGCTCTGGGGCCAACGTCCTGACTTTC. Translating it yields CASSLRTGGSGANVLTF.

This chain links TRBV27 with TRBJ1-6; no clear D gene. V was cut by 3 bases and J by 3 bases, with 9 bases left in between. This CDR3 has 15 amino acids. Germline V gene lookup returns CDR1 MNHEY and CDR2 SMNVEV (reference sequence). The CDR3 bases are TGTGCCAGCAGTTTCAGACAACTCTATAATTCACCCCTCCACTTT. This translates into CASSFRQLYNSPLHF.

The chain is built from TRBV19 and TRBJ2-5, with 7 bases aligning to TRBD1. The CDR3 length is 14 residues. The germline V gene has CDR1 LNHDA and CDR2 SQIVND (reference sequence). The V gene end was trimmed by 4 bases and the J gene end by 5 bases; junction bases not matched to a gene: 7. The CDR3 region has the DNA TGTGCCAGTAGTACATGGACAGGCGGGGAGACCCAGTACTTC. Protein product: CASSTWTGGETQYF.

The rearrangement uses TRBV19 and TRBJ1-5; D is uncertain. This CDR3 spans 14 amino acids. Deletions cut 6 bases from V and 0 bases from J, with 9 bases between. CDR1 is LNHDA, CDR2 SQIVND, per germline (reference sequence). The CDR3: CASSMAFSNQPQHF. For the CDR3, the DNA is TGTGCCAGTAGCATGGCCTTTAGCAATCAGCCCCAGCATTTT.

V usage is TRBV14 and J usage is TRBJ1-2, with a possible D match to TRBD1 (6 bases). CDR1 and CDR2 from the germline V gene are SGHDN and FVKESK. Trimming stripped 6 bases from V and 2 bases from J, with 19 bases between. The CDR3 contains 16 residues. DNA for the CDR3: TGTGCCAGCAGTCCCCTCGGGCAGGGGCGGAACTATGGCTACACCTTC. Protein product: CASSPLGQGRNYGYTF.

The V and J genes are TRBV5-6 and TRBJ1-1, with D possibly TRBD1 on 5 matching bases. Trimming removed 5 bases at V and 5 bases at J, with 13 bases between. Germline V gives CDR1 SGHDT, CDR2 YYEEEE. The CDR3 consists of 13 residues. The CDR3 region is CASSRDSVTEAFF. CDR3 nucleotides: TGTGCCAGCAGTCGGGACTCCGTTACTGAAGCTTTCTTT.

V and J are TRBV7-6 and TRBJ2-2; 7 nucleotides agree with TRBD2. The germline gives CDR1 SGHVS, CDR2 FNYEAQ. CDR3 length: 13 amino acids. J gave up 7 bases and V 4 bases, and 3 bases lay outside the gene matches. The CDR3 protein is CASSSREDGELFF. In DNA form, the CDR3 reads TGTGCCAGCAGCTCCCGGGAGGACGGGGAGCTGTTTTTT.

The chain couples TRBV4-1 to TRBJ1-6; 9 nucleotides align to TRBD1. CDR3 size: 16 residues. Germline trimming cut 3 bases from V and 10 bases from J; bases unmatched to any gene: 10. Germline loops: CDR1 MGHRA, CDR2 YSYEKL. The CDR3 loop is CASSQLGQGLRSPLHF. In nucleotides, the CDR3 is TGCGCCAGCAGCCAGTTGGGACAGGGATTGAGGTCACCCCTCCACTTT.

The chain employs TRBV5-1 and TRBJ1-4; 10 bases map to TRBD1. The CDR3 totals 15 residues. J gave up 11 bases and V 3 bases, and 10 bases lay outside the gene matches. Per germline, CDR1 SGHRS and CDR2 YFSETQ. CDR3 region: CASSSQGQGSRKLFF. For the CDR3, the DNA is TGCGCCAGCAGCTCGCAGGGACAGGGGTCGAGGAAACTGTTTTTT.

The rearrangement joins TRBV4-3 to TRBJ2-7; 11 bases line up with TRBD1. The V and J ends lost 4 bases and 4 bases, in that order; junction bases with no gene match: 6. The CDR3 has 15 residues. Germline V gene sequence: CDR1 LGHNA, CDR2 YSLEER. CDR3 in amino acids: CASSLSGQGAYEQYF. CDR3 sequence (DNA): TGCGCCAGCAGCCTGTCAGGACAGGGGGCTTACGAGCAGTACTTC.

The chain joins TRBV7-9 to TRBJ2-5, with D maybe TRBD2 (6 bases). The germline V and J ends were trimmed by 5 bases and 4 bases, with 20 bases remaining between them. Germline CDR1 reads SEHNR; CDR2 reads FQNEAQ (reference sequence). This CDR3 has 16 amino acids. CDR3 bases: TGTGCCAGCAGCCCTCCAGGGAGGCCCTCAGGAGAGACCCAGTACTTC. Translated, it gives CASSPPGRPSGETQYF.

This rearrangement joins TRBV5-1 to TRBJ1-1; tentative D call: TRBD1 (5 bases). From germline, CDR1 is SGHRS and CDR2 YFSETQ. CDR3 length equals 15 residues. V gave up 0 bases and J gave up 4 bases, with 13 bases separating them. The CDR3 sequence: CASSLGVGAATEAFF. The DNA for the CDR3 is TGCGCCAGCAGCTTGGGAGTAGGGGCGGCCACTGAAGCTTTCTTT.

The chain combines TRBV4-1 with TRBJ2-7; D perhaps matches TRBD2 (7 bases). Trimming shortened V by 0 bases and J by 6 bases, and 21 bases separated the two germline ends. Germline loops: CDR1 MGHRA, CDR2 YSYEKL. This CDR3 has 17 residues. The CDR3 here is CASSQEGGGVFRGEQYF. CDR3 DNA: TGCGCCAGCAGCCAAGAAGGGGGGGGCGTGTTCCGGGGCGAGCAGTACTTC.

The V gene is TRBV30, the J gene TRBJ1-1; D is possibly TRBD1 (6 bases). The CDR3 spans 17 residues. Trimming cost V 3 bases and J 1 base, with 21 bases left between them. Germline V gene sequence: CDR1 GTSNPN, CDR2 SVGIG (reference sequence). The CDR3 spells CAWSGWEGDKTNTEAFF. In nucleotides, the CDR3 is TGTGCCTGGAGCGGATGGGAGGGGGACAAAACGAACACTGAAGCTTTCTTT.

CDR3 DNA sequence: TGTGCCAGCAGTGAATTACCCCTTCAGGGAGATACGCAGTATTTT. Amino acid sequence: CASSELPLQGDTQYF. The chain has TRBV6-1 and TRBJ2-3, with a tentative D call TRBD1 (5 bases). Trimming took 2 bases from V and 5 from J, leaving 14 bases between them. CDR3 length: 15 residues. Germline-derived CDR1 and CDR2 are MNHNS and SASEGT.

The rearrangement links TRBV18 to TRBJ1-4; D is possibly TRBD1 (5 bases). V shed 3 bases and J shed 5 bases, with 13 bases lying between them. This CDR3 contains 15 residues. CDR1 KGHSH and CDR2 LQKENI come from the germline V gene. In nucleotides, the CDR3 is TGTGCCAGCTCACCCCCGGGACTGCCGAATGAAAAACTGTTTTTT. This translates into CASSPPGLPNEKLFF. The whole variable domain, filled in from reference TRBV18 and TRBJ1-4, reads NAGVMQNPRHLVRRRGQEARLRCSPMKGHSHVYWYRQLPEEGLKFMVYLQKENIIDESGMPKERFSAEFPKEGPSILRIQQVVRGDSAAYFCASSPPGLPNEKLFFGSGTQLSVL.

The rearrangement joins TRBV2 to TRBJ1-1, with a possible D match to TRBD1 (6 bases). This CDR3 is 14 amino acids long. CDR1 is SNHLY and CDR2 is FYNNEI in the germline V gene. V gave up 3 bases and J gave up 3 bases, with 11 bases separating them. CDR3 coding DNA: TGTGCCAGCAGTGACTACTCAGGGGACACTGAAGCTTTCTTT. Protein sequence: CASSDYSGDTEAFF.

The CDR3 bases are TGCGCCAGCAGTCCAGGACTAGCGGGAGGTTTTGCCGAGCAGTACTTC. This codes for CASSPGLAGGFAEQYF. V usage is TRBV10-1 and J usage is TRBJ2-7; 14 nucleotides agree with TRBD2. The germline gives CDR1 WNHNN, CDR2 SYGVQD (reference sequence). This CDR3 is built from 16 residues. J lost 6 bases, V lost 5 bases, and 9 bases had no gene match.